The 13 T cell receptor beta chains presented below share a single source sample, sequenced in a study of blood T cells in healthy people across ages. The authors ran a second PCR of roughly 7 to 11 cycles using a sample-barcoded 5' primer and a J-beta primer mix. One entry per CDR3 protein results from TCRdb running MiXCR on the 5' RACE reads. The table lists about 670,000 distinct CDR3 sequences, 52% of them singletons. The sequenced sample was blood. Receptor source: a woman aged 80 or over in good health.

This clonotype occurred once. The chain is built from TRBV5-1 and TRBJ2-1; a weak D match, TRBD1 (5 bases). Deletions cut 2 bases from V and 6 bases from J, with 15 bases between. This CDR3 is 15 amino acids long. From germline, CDR1 is SGHRS and CDR2 YFSETQ. CDR3 residues: CASSLDSGPCNEQFF. The DNA for the CDR3 is TGCGCCAGCAGCTTAGACAGTGGACCATGCAATGAGCAGTTCTTC.

This rearrangement joins TRBV20-1 to TRBJ1-2; possible D gene TRBD1, 6 bases. Germline-derived CDR1 and CDR2 are DFQATT and SNEGSKA (reference sequence). The length of the CDR3 is 16 residues. Trimming pared 5 bases from V and 0 bases from J, leaving 19 bases between. The CDR3: CSAQDSSSGANYGYTF. The CDR3 nucleotides are TGCAGTGCTCAGGACAGTTCATCGGGAGCTAACTATGGCTACACCTTC.

This clonotype was counted a few times. The chain couples TRBV3-1 to TRBJ2-1, with 10 bases fitting TRBD2. V was pared by 6 bases and J by 9 bases, with 8 bases of the junction left unmatched. Germline lookup yields CDR1 LGHDT and CDR2 YNNKEL (reference sequence). The CDR3 extends over 14 amino acids. The CDR3 DNA is TGTGCCAGCAGGGACAGCGGGGGGGCGGGTGAGCAGTTCTTC. Its translation is CASRDSGGAGEQFF.

This rearrangement joins TRBV29-1 to TRBJ2-5; 7 bases map to TRBD1. The end of the DNA is better explained by TRBJ2-7, so the J call may be wrong. The CDR3 is 13 residues long. The germline gives CDR1 SQVTM, CDR2 ANQGSEA. The CDR3 is CSARDSVVDEQYF. CDR3 bases: TGCAGCGCCAGGGACAGCGTGGTGGACGAGCAGTACTTC.

As concerns this clonotype: Its ends do not fully match the called genes, so a read error is possible. The J gene is TRBJ2-5, the V gene TRBV6-5, with TRBD2 matching over 12 bases. The germline V gene encodes CDR1 MNHEY and CDR2 SVGAGI. CDR3 length: 18 residues. As DNA, the CDR3 is TGTGCCGGCAGTTACTCGCTAGCGGGGGGGCAACCGAGGGGTGAGCAGTACTTC. Amino acid sequence: CAGSYSLAGGQPRGEQYF.

This clonotype was counted a single time. The chain couples TRBV20-1 to TRBJ1-2, with unresolved D. V lost 3 bases to trimming and J lost 4 bases, with 12 bases between them. Germline values: CDR1 DFQATT, CDR2 SNEGSKA (reference sequence). The CDR3 covers 13 residues. As DNA, the CDR3 is TGCAGTGCTAGGGCACAGCTTGGCTATGGCTACACCTTC. It is translated as CSARAQLGYGYTF.

Notes on this clonotype: With a much larger clone just one base away, this may be a read error. The chain combines TRBV7-2 with TRBJ1-2; no definite D call. Germline assignment: CDR1 SGHTA and CDR2 FQGNSA. The CDR3 is 14 amino acids. Between the trimmed V and J ends, which lost 5 bases and 4 bases, there was a span of 14 bases. The DNA of the CDR3 is TGTGCCAGCAGCGTGGAAGGACCGATCTATGGCTACACCTTC. It is translated as CASSVEGPIYGYTF.

Concerning this clonotype itself: This may stem from a read error, because a much larger clone lies one nucleotide away. V gene TRBV15 combines with J gene TRBJ2-3; TRBD1 matches at 8 bases. Germline-derived CDR1 and CDR2 are LNHNV and YYDKDF (reference sequence). The CDR3 is made up of 14 amino acids. Trimming removed 4 bases from V and 2 bases from J; junction bases left unmatched: 2. CDR3 in amino acids: CATSMDRATDTQYF. The CDR3 region has the DNA TGTGCCACCAGCATGGACAGGGCCACAGATACGCAGTATTTT.

V gene TRBV20-1 combines with J gene TRBJ1-1; no clear D. Germline V gene lookup returns CDR1 DFQATT and CDR2 SNEGSKA (reference sequence). Trimming took off 8 bases at V and 1 base at J, with 5 bases between the two ends. This CDR3 has 10 residues. The CDR3 DNA follows: TGCAGTCTCGGGAACACTGAAGCTTTCTTT. Translating it yields CSLGNTEAFF.

V is TRBV12-3 or TRBV12-4 and J is TRBJ2-3, with unresolved D. The V gene lost 3 bases and the J gene lost 3 bases, with 10 bases spanning the gap. The CDR3 is made up of 14 amino acids. The CDR3 here is CASSFRAETDTQYF. Here the CDR3 DNA reads TGTGCCAGCAGTTTCCGGGCAGAAACAGATACGCAGTATTTT.

Details on this clonotype: One base away lies a much larger clone, so this may be a sequencing read error. The chain has TRBV3-1 and TRBJ2-1; no definite D call. Germline V CDR1 and CDR2: LGHDT, YNNKEL (reference sequence). V lost 1 base and J 5 bases, leaving 9 bases between the germline ends. The CDR3 is made up of 14 amino acids. CDR3 DNA: TGTGCCAGCAGCCAAGGGGTGAGCCACAATGAGCAGTTCTTC. Encoded protein: CASSQGVSHNEQFF.

The CDR3 DNA reads as TGCGCCAGCAGCTTGGCGGGACAGAGCTACACCTTC. Translated: CASSLAGQSYTF. The J gene is TRBJ1-2, the V gene TRBV5-1; 7 nucleotides align to TRBD1. V was pared by 0 bases and J by 9 bases, with 2 bases of the junction left unmatched. Germline V lookup: CDR1 SGHRS, CDR2 YFSETQ. The CDR3 consists of 12 residues.

The gene calls are TRBV5-1 and TRBJ2-3; 9 nucleotides agree with TRBD2. The CDR3 runs 16 residues. The germline gives CDR1 SGHRS, CDR2 YFSETQ. J gave up 5 bases and V 4 bases, and 11 bases lay outside the gene matches. The CDR3 loop reads CASSRGLANGGDTQYF. In nucleotides, the CDR3 is TGCGCCAGCAGCAGGGGACTAGCTAATGGAGGAGATACGCAGTATTTT.